What follows are 12 T cell receptor beta chains derived from one specimen sequenced in a study of T cell changes during pregnancy in multiple sclerosis. The method was immunoSEQ multiplex PCR; TCRdb's version includes in-frame clones alone and lacks a portion of them. The sample records roughly 38,000 clones, around nine tenths being singletons. Sequences were derived from CD8+ T cells from peripheral blood mononuclear cells, sampled in the third trimester of pregnancy. Every receptor here comes from a female donor with multiple sclerosis, enrolled in a pregnancy study.

CDR3 protein: CASQKQGGSTGELFF. DNA for the CDR3: TGTGCCAGCCAAAAACAGGGGGGGTCGACCGGGGAGCTGTTTTTT. This chain joins TRBV5-4 and TRBJ2-2; D perhaps matches TRBD1 (8 bases). Germline V lookup: CDR1 SGHNT, CDR2 YYREEE (reference sequence). The CDR3 has 15 amino acids. Trimming removed 7 bases from V and 5 bases from J, with 18 bases in between.

The chain joins TRBV7-6 to TRBJ2-3; 8 bases match TRBD2. With V trimmed by 5 bases and J by 2 bases, 6 bases remained unmatched. The germline CDR1 and CDR2 sequences are SGHVS and FNYEAQ. This CDR3 spans 15 amino acids. CDR3 in amino acids: CASSPLRGATDTQYF. The CDR3 bases are TGTGCCAGCAGCCCCCTGCGGGGGGCCACAGATACGCAGTATTTT.

The chain couples TRBV4-3 to TRBJ2-3; TRBD2 aligns across 8 bases. Trimming at V came to 0 bases and at J to 0 bases, leaving 5 bases not matched to a gene. The germline CDR1 and CDR2 sequences are LGHNA and YSLEER. This CDR3 has 17 residues. CDR3 sequence reads: CASSQEETGGSTDTQYF. The CDR3 bases are TGCGCCAGCAGCCAAGAAGAGACGGGGGGGAGCACAGATACGCAGTATTTT.

A single count supports this clone. The genes are TRBV4-3 and TRBJ2-7; D perhaps matches TRBD1 (6 bases). CDR3 size: 14 residues. V was cut by 1 base and J by 2 bases, with 9 bases left in between. The germline V gene has CDR1 LGHNA and CDR2 YSLEER. In nucleotides, the CDR3 is TGCGCCAGCAGCCAAGGGACAGTCGCCTACGAGCAGTACTTC. This gives the protein CASSQGTVAYEQYF.

For this clone: One end of the junction varies from germline; a read error may be responsible. The chain is built from TRBV6-1 and TRBJ2-7; a weak D match, TRBD1 (6 bases). The CDR3 covers 15 residues. CDR1 and CDR2 from the germline V gene are MNHNS and SASEGT. In nucleotides, the CDR3 is TGCGCCAGCAGTGAGTCCCCGGACAGCTCCTACGAGCAGTACTTC. Encoded protein: CASSESPDSSYEQYF.

The chain is built from TRBV1 and TRBJ2-1; the table names TRBD2, a call not compared with the DNA. TRBV1 is an annotated pseudogene. The CDR3 length is 14 residues. The CDR3 is CTSNHSHPYNEQFF. In nucleotides, the CDR3 is TGCACCAGCAATCATAGCCATCCCTACAATGAGCAGTTCTTC.

The CDR3 spells CASSNRVETGELFF. The CDR3 bases are TGTGCCAGCAGTAACAGGGTAGAGACCGGGGAGCTGTTTTTT. The chain carries TRBV25-1 and TRBJ2-2; tentatively, D is TRBD1 (6 bases). Germline V gene sequence: CDR1 MGHDK, CDR2 SYGVNS. With 5 bases removed from V and 5 bases from J, the gap between germline ends came to 12 bases. The CDR3 totals 14 residues.

The J gene is TRBJ1-1, the V gene TRBV27; maybe TRBD1 (5 bases). V was trimmed by 3 bases and J by 3 bases, leaving 11 bases between them. Germline-derived CDR1 and CDR2 are MNHEY and SMNVEV (reference sequence). CDR3 length: 14 residues. CDR3 residues: CASSLRGDYTEAFF. CDR3 coding DNA: TGTGCCAGCAGTTTGCGGGGGGATTACACTGAAGCTTTCTTT.

The rearrangement uses TRBV7-9 and TRBJ2-7, with 13 bases identical to TRBD2. The germline V gene encodes CDR1 SEHNR and CDR2 FQNEAQ (reference sequence). CDR3 size: 15 residues. V was clipped by 3 bases and J by 6 bases; unmatched bases: 5. CDR3 DNA sequence: TGTGCCAGCAGCTTTCGGACTAGCGGGGGACGCGAGCAGTACTTC. Protein product: CASSFRTSGGREQYF.

The V and J genes are TRBV5-6 and TRBJ1-1; 8 nucleotides agree with TRBD1. The ends lost 5 bases at V and 6 bases at J; junction bases unmatched: 9. The CDR3 sequence is 14 residues long. Germline V gives CDR1 SGHDT, CDR2 YYEEEE. This CDR3 is CASSSPDRASEAFF. CDR3 sequence (DNA): TGTGCCAGCAGTTCCCCGGACAGGGCATCTGAAGCTTTCTTT.

This clone was detected once. The J gene is TRBJ2-7, the V gene TRBV7-6; the match to TRBD2 covers 8 bases. V gave up 2 bases and J gave up 2 bases; unmatched junction bases: 5. Germline CDR1 and CDR2: SGHVS and FNYEAQ. The CDR3 is made up of 15 amino acids. CDR3 loop: CASSLSAGAPYEQYF. Written as DNA, the CDR3 is TGTGCCAGCAGCTTATCAGCGGGGGCCCCCTACGAGCAGTACTTC.

The CDR3 DNA follows: TGTGCCAGCAGCGTGGGCTCTAGCGGGGGGGCCGATGAGCAGTTCTTC. It encodes CASSVGSSGGADEQFF. V is TRBV7-8 and J is TRBJ2-1; 12 bases are shared with TRBD2. After removal of 5 bases from V and 8 bases from J, the junction contained 10 bases not matched to a gene. The germline CDR1 and CDR2 sequences are SGHVS and FQNEAQ. There are 16 residues in the CDR3.